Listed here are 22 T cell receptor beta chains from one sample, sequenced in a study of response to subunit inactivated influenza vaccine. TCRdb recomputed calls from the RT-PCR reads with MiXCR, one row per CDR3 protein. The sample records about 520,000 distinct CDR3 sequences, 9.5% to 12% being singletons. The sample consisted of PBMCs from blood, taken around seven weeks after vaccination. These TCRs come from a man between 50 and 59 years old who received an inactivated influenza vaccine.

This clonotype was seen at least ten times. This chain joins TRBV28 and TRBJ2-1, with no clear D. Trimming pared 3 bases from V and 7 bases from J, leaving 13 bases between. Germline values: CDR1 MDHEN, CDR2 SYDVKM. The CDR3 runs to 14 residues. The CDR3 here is CASSFPRAGNEQFF. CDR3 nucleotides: TGTGCCAGCAGTTTTCCCCGGGCCGGGAATGAGCAGTTCTTC.

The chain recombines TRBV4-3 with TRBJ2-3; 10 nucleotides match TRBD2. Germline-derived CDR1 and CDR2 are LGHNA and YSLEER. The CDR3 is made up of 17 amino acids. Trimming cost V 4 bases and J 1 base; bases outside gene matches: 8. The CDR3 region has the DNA TGCGCCAGCAGCCCAATGGCCCTAGCGGGGGGCACAGATACGCAGTATTTT. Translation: CASSPMALAGGTDTQYF.

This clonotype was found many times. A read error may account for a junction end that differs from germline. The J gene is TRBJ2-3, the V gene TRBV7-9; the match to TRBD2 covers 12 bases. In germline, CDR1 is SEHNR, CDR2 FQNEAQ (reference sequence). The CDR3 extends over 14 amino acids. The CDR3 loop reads CASSQTSGGDTQYF. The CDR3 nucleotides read TGTGCCAGCAGCCAGACTAGCGGGGGTGATACGCAATATTTT.

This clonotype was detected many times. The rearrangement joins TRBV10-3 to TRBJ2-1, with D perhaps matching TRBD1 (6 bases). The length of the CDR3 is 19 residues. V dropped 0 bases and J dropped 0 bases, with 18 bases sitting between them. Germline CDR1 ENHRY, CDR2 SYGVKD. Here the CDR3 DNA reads TGTGCCATCAGTGAGTCGGTGCGTCCAGGGGCGAGCTCCTACAATGAGCAGTTCTTC. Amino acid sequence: CAISESVRPGASSYNEQFF.

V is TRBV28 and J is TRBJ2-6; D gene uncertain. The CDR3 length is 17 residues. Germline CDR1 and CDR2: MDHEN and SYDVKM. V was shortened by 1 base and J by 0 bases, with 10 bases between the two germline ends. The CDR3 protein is CASSLSGFDSGANVLTF. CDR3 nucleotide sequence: TGTGCCAGCAGTTTATCCGGCTTCGACTCTGGGGCCAACGTCCTGACTTTC.

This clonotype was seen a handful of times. The CDR3 DNA follows: TGTGCCACCAGTTCCATACAGGGCGGGAGTGGGGCCAGGGAGCAGTTCTTC. As protein: CATSSIQGGSGAREQFF. The V gene is TRBV24-1, the J gene TRBJ2-1; tentatively, D is TRBD2 (7 bases). This CDR3 has 17 amino acids. Germline lookup yields CDR1 KGHDR and CDR2 SFDVKD. Trimming removed 6 bases at V and 10 bases at J, with 27 bases between.

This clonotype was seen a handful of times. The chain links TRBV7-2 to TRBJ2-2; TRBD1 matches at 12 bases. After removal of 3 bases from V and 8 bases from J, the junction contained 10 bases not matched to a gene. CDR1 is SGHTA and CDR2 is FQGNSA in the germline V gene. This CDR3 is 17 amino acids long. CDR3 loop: CASSFAAGTGGAGELFF. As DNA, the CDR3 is TGTGCCAGCAGCTTCGCAGCCGGGACAGGGGGCGCGGGGGAGCTGTTTTTT.

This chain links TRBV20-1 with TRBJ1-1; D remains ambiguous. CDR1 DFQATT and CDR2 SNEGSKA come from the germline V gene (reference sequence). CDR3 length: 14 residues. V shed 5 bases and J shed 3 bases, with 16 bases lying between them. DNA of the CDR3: TGCAGTGCTTTCGACGGGTTTTGGCACACTGAAGCTTTCTTT. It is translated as CSAFDGFWHTEAFF.

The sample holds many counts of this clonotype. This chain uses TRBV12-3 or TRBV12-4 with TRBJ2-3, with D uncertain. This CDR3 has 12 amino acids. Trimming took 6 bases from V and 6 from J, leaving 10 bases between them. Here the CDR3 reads CASSLLGDTQYF. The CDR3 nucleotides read TGTGCCAGCAGCCTACTCGGGGATACGCAGTATTTT.

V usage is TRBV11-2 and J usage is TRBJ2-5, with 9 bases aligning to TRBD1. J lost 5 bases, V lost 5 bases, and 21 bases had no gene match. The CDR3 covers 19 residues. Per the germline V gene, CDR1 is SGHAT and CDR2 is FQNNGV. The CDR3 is CASSPSPGQGSLGIETQYF. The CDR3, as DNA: TGTGCCAGCAGCCCTAGCCCTGGACAGGGGTCATTAGGGATCGAGACCCAGTACTTC.

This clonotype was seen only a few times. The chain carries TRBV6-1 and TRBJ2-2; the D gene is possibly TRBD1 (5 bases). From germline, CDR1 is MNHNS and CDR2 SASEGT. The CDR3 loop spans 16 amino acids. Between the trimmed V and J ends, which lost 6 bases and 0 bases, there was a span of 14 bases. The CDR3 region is CASSLTASTNTGELFF. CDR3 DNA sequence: TGTGCCAGCAGCTTGACAGCCAGCACGAACACCGGGGAGCTGTTTTTT.

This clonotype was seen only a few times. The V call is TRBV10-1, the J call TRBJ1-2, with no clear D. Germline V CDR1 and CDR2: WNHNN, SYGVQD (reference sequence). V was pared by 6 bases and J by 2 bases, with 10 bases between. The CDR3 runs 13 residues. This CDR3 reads CASSRAANYGYTF. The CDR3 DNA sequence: TGCGCCAGCAGCCGGGCCGCGAACTATGGCTACACCTTC.

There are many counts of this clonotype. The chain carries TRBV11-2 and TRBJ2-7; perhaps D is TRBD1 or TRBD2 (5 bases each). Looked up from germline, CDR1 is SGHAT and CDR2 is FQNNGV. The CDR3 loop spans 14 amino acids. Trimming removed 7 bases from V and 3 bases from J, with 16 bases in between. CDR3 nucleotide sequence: TGTGCCAGCACCCAGACAGCGGAATTCTACGAGCAGTACTTC. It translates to CASTQTAEFYEQYF.

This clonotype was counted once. The CDR3 nucleotides are TGTGCCACCGAGAACTATGGCTACACCTTC. Protein: CATENYGYTF. The rearrangement uses TRBV13 and TRBJ1-2; no clear D gene. The V gene's germline CDR1 is PRHDT and CDR2 FYEKMQ (reference sequence). The CDR3 runs 10 residues. Trimming stripped 10 bases from V and 2 bases from J, with 5 bases between.

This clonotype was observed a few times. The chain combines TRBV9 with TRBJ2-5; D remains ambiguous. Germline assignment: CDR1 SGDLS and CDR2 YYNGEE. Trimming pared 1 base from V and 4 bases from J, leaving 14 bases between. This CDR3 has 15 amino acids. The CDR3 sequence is CASSVRAGMGETQYF. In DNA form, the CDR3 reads TGTGCCAGCAGCGTACGCGCAGGTATGGGAGAGACCCAGTACTTC.

In DNA, the CDR3 is TGTGCCAGCAGCCGGGGGAACACTGAAGCTTTCTTT. This codes for CASSRGNTEAFF. This rearrangement joins TRBV11-3 to TRBJ1-1, with unresolved D. Germline values: CDR1 SGHNT, CDR2 YENEEA. Trimming pared 5 bases from V and 1 base from J, leaving 5 bases between. This CDR3 has 12 residues.

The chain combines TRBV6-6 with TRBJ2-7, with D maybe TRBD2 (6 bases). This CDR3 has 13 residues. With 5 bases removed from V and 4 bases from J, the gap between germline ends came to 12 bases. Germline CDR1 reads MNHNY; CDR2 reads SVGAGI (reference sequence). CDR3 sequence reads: CASSGGNRYEQYF. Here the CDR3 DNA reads TGTGCCAGCAGTGGGGGGAACCGGTACGAGCAGTACTTC.

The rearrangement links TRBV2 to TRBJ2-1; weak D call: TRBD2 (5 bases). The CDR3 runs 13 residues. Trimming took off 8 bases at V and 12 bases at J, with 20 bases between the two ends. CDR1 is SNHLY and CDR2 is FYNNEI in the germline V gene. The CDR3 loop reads CASDGGSWDGQFF. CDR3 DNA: TGTGCCAGCGATGGAGGCTCCTGGGATGGGCAGTTCTTC.

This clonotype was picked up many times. This CDR3 reads CASSTDSYPIYEQYF. CDR3 bases: TGTGCCAGCAGCACGGACAGCTACCCAATCTACGAGCAGTACTTC. The genes are TRBV7-2 and TRBJ2-7, with D tentatively TRBD1 (6 bases). The CDR3 totals 15 residues. Germline values: CDR1 SGHTA, CDR2 FQGNSA. Trimming took off 5 bases at V and 3 bases at J, with 17 bases between the two ends.

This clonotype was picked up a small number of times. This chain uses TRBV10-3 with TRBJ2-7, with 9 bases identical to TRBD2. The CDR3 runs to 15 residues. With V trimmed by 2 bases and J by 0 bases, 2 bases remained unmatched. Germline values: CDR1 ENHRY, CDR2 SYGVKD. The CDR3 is CAISEVAGVSYEQYF. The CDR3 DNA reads TGTGCCATCAGTGAGGTAGCGGGGGTCTCCTACGAGCAGTACTTC.

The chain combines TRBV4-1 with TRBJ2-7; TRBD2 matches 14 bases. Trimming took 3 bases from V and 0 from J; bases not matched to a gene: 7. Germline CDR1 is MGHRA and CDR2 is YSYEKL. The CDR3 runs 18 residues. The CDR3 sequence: CASSHRLAGGFSSYEQYF. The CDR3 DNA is TGCGCCAGCAGCCACCGACTAGCGGGGGGGTTCAGCTCCTACGAGCAGTACTTC.

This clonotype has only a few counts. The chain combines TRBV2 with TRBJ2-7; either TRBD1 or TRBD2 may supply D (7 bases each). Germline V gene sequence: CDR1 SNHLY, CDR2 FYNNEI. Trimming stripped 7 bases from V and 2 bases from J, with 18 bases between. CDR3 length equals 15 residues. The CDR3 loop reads CASTLPGGATYEQYF. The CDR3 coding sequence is TGTGCCAGCACCCTACCAGGGGGGGCAACCTACGAGCAGTACTTC.